Sequencing of this TCR beta chain was carried out in a study of shared clonotypes between healthy human individuals. Looking at the study overall: Samples came from a couple of female and a few male donors aged 18 to 49. Broader study findings: An anticipated effect of sequencing depth on clonotype sharing among donors was recognized.

On this clone itself: Its antigen is undetermined.

The sorted-subset replicate PCRs were given around 190 ng DNA, which is approximately 30,000 T cell genomes. Here immunoSEQ multiplex PCR was the method, and the copy in TCRdb shows in-frame clones only, minus some. The sample contains millions of clones, 85% to 95% of which appear only once. The CDR3 length is 19 residues. J gave up 0 bases and V 0 bases, and 9 bases lay outside the gene matches. Germline V gene sequence: CDR1 SGHNT, CDR2 YENEEA. Source material: naive CD4+ T cells sorted from blood. As to subset: CD45RA+ positively selected. The chain employs TRBV11-3 and TRBJ2-2; 8 nucleotides align to TRBD2. The sequence derives from a young man in good health. This CDR3 is CASSLERRTSGPNTGELFF. CDR3 in DNA: TGTGCCAGCAGCTTAGAGCGGCGAACTAGCGGCCCGAACACCGGGGAGCTGTTTTTT.